This T cell receptor beta chain was observed in a study of blood T cells in healthy people across ages. V shed 4 bases and J 7 bases; nucleotides not matched to a gene: 8. CDR1 is LGHNA and CDR2 is YSLEER in the germline V gene. This CDR3 spans 15 amino acids. PCR was performed a second time for roughly 7 to 11 cycles using a sample-barcoded 5' primer and a J-beta primer mix. One entry per CDR3 protein, called by TCRdb with MiXCR from the 5' RACE reads. The table has over 450,000 distinct CDR3 sequences, under 30% seen once. General study points: Donor CMV status was unknown, possibly confounding expanded clonotype changes.

Turning to this clonotype: Its antigen is currently unknown.

This sample was shared with a second study, whose subject was T cells of mothers and their children. That study reports: Mothers gave over 8.5 million TCR beta CDR3 reads each, and children roughly 3.3 million each. Thymic selection molds TCR recombination products alike in related and unrelated pairs.

Sequencing used blood. V usage is TRBV4-3 and J usage is TRBJ2-1; TRBD2 matches 9 bases. This sequence was found in a boy aged 5-17 years in good health. The CDR3: CASSLPAGGGNEQFF. The DNA of the CDR3 is TGCGCCAGCAGCCTCCCTGCGGGAGGGGGTAATGAGCAGTTCTTC.